This T cell receptor (beta chain) was sequenced in a study of T cell responses to AZD1222 COVID-19 vaccine. This clone occurred once. Its antigen remains unidentified. Using immunoSEQ multiplex PCR, the repertoire was profiled, and TCRdb retains in-frame clones only, with some absent. The sample lists about 120,000 clones, roughly 87% occurring once. Points from the study as a whole: Spike-specific TCR breadth and depth went up after people got two AZD1222 doses. White British ancestry dominated among donors, who included more females, and clonal diversity was possibly underestimated.

Sequenced material: peripheral blood, taken on day 0 of MenACWY control vaccination. The sequence derives from an adult in good health.

CDR3: CASSIAGTGKNSPLHF. CDR3 sequence (DNA): TGTGCCAGTAGTATAGCTGGGACAGGGAAGAATTCACCCCTCCACTTT. The chain employs TRBV19 and TRBJ1-6, with 9 bases matching TRBD1. The germline V gene encodes CDR1 LNHDA and CDR2 SQIVND (reference sequence). V gave up 1 base and J gave up 7 bases; unmatched junction bases: 5. This CDR3 has 16 residues.